These 9 T cell receptor beta chains came from one sample sequenced in a study of blood T cells in healthy people across ages. For the second PCR, which ran for roughly 7 to 11 cycles, a sample-barcoded 5' primer and a J-beta primer mix were used. Each CDR3 protein gets one entry after TCRdb re-called the 5' RACE reads with MiXCR. The table records over a million distinct CDR3 sequences, roughly 60% of them present only once. The sequenced material came from blood. The receptors come from a man aged 18 to 30 in good health.

The chain combines TRBV14 with TRBJ2-3; 10 bases line up with TRBD2. The CDR3 runs to 16 residues. Trimming removed 6 bases from V and 3 bases from J; junction bases left unmatched: 9. CDR1 and CDR2 from the germline V gene are SGHDN and FVKESK. The CDR3 loop is CASSGPSGSVTDTQYF. DNA for the CDR3: TGTGCCAGCAGTGGACCTAGCGGGAGTGTAACAGATACGCAGTATTTT. Full variable domain (missing parts from reference TRBV14 and TRBJ2-3): EAGVTQFPSHSVIEKGQTVTLRCDPISGHDNLYWYRRVMGKEIKFLLHFVKESKQDESGMPNNRFLAERTGGTYSTLKVQPAELEDSGVYFCASSGPSGSVTDTQYFGPGTRLTVL.

The chain joins TRBV4-1 to TRBJ1-4; 7 nucleotides align to TRBD1. The germline gives CDR1 MGHRA, CDR2 YSYEKL. The length of the CDR3 is 19 residues. The V gene end was trimmed by 1 base and the J gene end by 3 bases; junction bases not matched to a gene: 14. The DNA of the CDR3 is TGCGCCAGCAGCCAAGTTTTCCTGACAGGGCCGGGGTCTAATGAAAAACTGTTTTTT. Its protein is CASSQVFLTGPGSNEKLFF.

V usage is TRBV28 and J usage is TRBJ1-5, with 7 bases fitting TRBD1. Germline V CDR1 and CDR2: MDHEN, SYDVKM. The J segment lost 3 bases and the V segment lost 4 bases, leaving 12 bases of the junction unmatched. The CDR3 extends over 17 amino acids. The CDR3 DNA sequence: TGTGCCAGCAGTTCAATCAGGGGGTATTCCCCCAATCAGCCCCAGCATTTT. Translated: CASSSIRGYSPNQPQHF.

The chain is built from TRBV4-1 and TRBJ2-7; 8 bases are shared with TRBD1. Germline V gene data show CDR1 as MGHRA and CDR2 as YSYEKL. The CDR3 is 16 residues long. Trimming cost V 2 bases and J 1 base; bases outside gene matches: 7. CDR3 sequence: CASSQLSGQESYEQYF. For the CDR3, the DNA is TGCGCCAGCAGCCAATTGTCGGGACAGGAGTCCTACGAGCAGTACTTC.

The V and J genes are TRBV3-1 and TRBJ1-4; TRBD1 is a possible D gene (5 bases). Trimming removed 3 bases at V and 5 bases at J, with 16 bases between. CDR1 is LGHDT and CDR2 is YNNKEL in the germline V gene (reference sequence). This CDR3 spans 16 amino acids. The CDR3 spells CASSQEVDRGNEKLFF. CDR3 coding DNA: TGTGCCAGCAGCCAGGAGGTCGACAGAGGAAATGAAAAACTGTTTTTT. Full variable domain (rest looked up from reference TRBV3-1 and TRBJ1-4): DTAVSQTPKYLVTQMGNDKSIKCEQNLGHDTMYWYKQDSKKFLKIMFSYNNKELIINETVPNRFSPKSPDKAHLNLHINSLELGDSAVYFCASSQEVDRGNEKLFFGSGTQLSVL.

This clonotype has only a few counts. The V gene is TRBV20-1, the J gene TRBJ2-3; D might be TRBD1 (6 bases). This CDR3 is 13 amino acids long. Looked up from germline, CDR1 is DFQATT and CDR2 is SNEGSKA (reference sequence). The ends were cut back, 2 bases at V and 5 bases at J, with 11 bases in the middle. The CDR3 nucleotides read TGCAGTGCTAGAAGACAGGTTATAGATACGCAGTATTTT. Encoded protein: CSARRQVIDTQYF.

CDR3 amino acids: CASTEEISTGNNEQYF. Written as DNA, the CDR3 is TGTGCCAGCACCGAAGAAATCAGCACAGGGAACAATGAGCAGTACTTC. The rearrangement joins TRBV11-2 to TRBJ2-5; a possible D gene is TRBD1 (6 bases). Between the trimmed V and J ends, which lost 7 bases and 11 bases, there was a span of 29 bases. This CDR3 is 16 amino acids long. Germline loops: CDR1 SGHAT, CDR2 FQNNGV.

The rearrangement uses TRBV6-1 and TRBJ2-6, with TRBD1 matching over 7 bases. Germline CDR1 is MNHNS and CDR2 is SASEGT. There are 16 residues in the CDR3. V shed 5 bases and J 4 bases; nucleotides not matched to a gene: 8. The CDR3 bases are TGTGCCAGCAGTCCATCAGGGGGTAGGGGGGCCAACGTCCTGACTTTC. Translating gives CASSPSGGRGANVLTF.

The chain has TRBV28 and TRBJ2-4; 10 bases align to TRBD2. The J call may be wrong; the DNA end is better matched by TRBJ2-7. Germline V gene sequence: CDR1 MDHEN, CDR2 SYDVKM. The CDR3 length is 16 residues. CDR3 loop: CASSTTGTSVNYEQYF. The DNA of the CDR3 is TGTGCCAGCAGTACAACCGGGACTAGCGTGAACTACGAGCAGTACTTC.